This T cell receptor (beta chain) was captured by sequencing in a study of CD8 T cells in Susac syndrome. Germline V gene sequence: CDR1 MNHEY, CDR2 SVGAGI. Trimming took 2 bases from V and 0 from J, leaving 5 bases between them. CDR3 length: 14 residues. Reverse transcription of about 0.5 to 1 ug RNA was carried out with random hexamers. Via MiXCR, TCRdb re-called the immunoSEQ multiplex PCR reads, giving one row per CDR3 protein. Of some 130,000 distinct CDR3 sequences in the sample, over 90% are singletons; the top ten hold roughly 0.17%. This receptor was taken from a human donor with Susac syndrome. The sequenced sample was CD8+ T cells from PBMCs. V gene TRBV6-5 combines with J gene TRBJ1-3; D perhaps matches TRBD1 (5 bases). The CDR3: CASSYRGSGNTIYF. For the CDR3, the DNA is TGTGCCAGCAGTTACAGGGGCTCTGGAAACACCATATATTTT.